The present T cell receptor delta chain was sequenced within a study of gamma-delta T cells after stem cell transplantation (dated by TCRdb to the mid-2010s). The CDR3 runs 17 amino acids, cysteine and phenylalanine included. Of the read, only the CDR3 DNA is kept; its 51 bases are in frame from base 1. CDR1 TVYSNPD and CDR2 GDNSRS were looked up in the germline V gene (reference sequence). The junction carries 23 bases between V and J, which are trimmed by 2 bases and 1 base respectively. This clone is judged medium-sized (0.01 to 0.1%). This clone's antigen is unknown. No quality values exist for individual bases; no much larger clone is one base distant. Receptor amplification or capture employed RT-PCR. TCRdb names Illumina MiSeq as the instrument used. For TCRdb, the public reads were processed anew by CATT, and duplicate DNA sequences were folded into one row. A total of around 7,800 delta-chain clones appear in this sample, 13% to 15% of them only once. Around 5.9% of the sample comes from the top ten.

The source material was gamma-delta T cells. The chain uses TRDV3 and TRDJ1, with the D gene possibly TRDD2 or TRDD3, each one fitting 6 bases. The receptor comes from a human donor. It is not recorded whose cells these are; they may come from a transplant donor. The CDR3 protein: CAFGRTVGASCTDKLIF. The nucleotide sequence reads TGTGCCTTTGGTAGGACCGTGGGGGCTTCCTGCACCGATAAACTCATCTTT.